This T cell receptor (beta chain) was documented in a study of shared clonotypes between healthy human individuals. Measured with immunoSEQ multiplex PCR; TCRdb has only the in-frame clones, and not every one. The sample includes roughly 2 million clones, 90% to 96% of them seen just once. Trimming took off 1 base at V and 2 bases at J, with 8 bases between the two ends. The germline V gene has CDR1 SGHVS and CDR2 FNYEAQ. CDR3 size: 14 residues. V is TRBV7-6 and J is TRBJ1-1; D unresolved. The origin of this receptor is a man between 18 and 29 years old in good health. The sequenced material came from naive CD4+ T cells sorted from blood. Subset denoted: CD45RA+ positively selected. The CDR3 here is CASSLGSTNTEAFF. In DNA form, the CDR3 reads TGTGCCAGCAGCTTAGGGTCGACTAACACTGAAGCTTTCTTT.